What follows are 8 T cell receptor beta chains derived from one specimen sequenced in a study of blood T cell repertoires in COVID-19. Some clones are missing from TCRdb's copy, which holds only in-frame ones; the method was immunoSEQ multiplex PCR. The sample includes approximately 270,000 clones, over 80% of them seen just once. The sequenced sample consisted of PBMCs or T cells enriched from blood (not recorded which). The receptors here all came from a human donor in a cohort exposed to, infected with or recovered from COVID-19 (not recorded which). The donor label of this sample is uncertain.

The V and J genes are TRBV18 and TRBJ2-1; D possibly corresponds to TRBD2 (6 bases). This CDR3 is built from 17 residues. With 0 bases removed from V and 2 bases from J, the gap between germline ends came to 14 bases. CDR1 KGHSH and CDR2 LQKENI come from the germline V gene. The CDR3 protein is CASSPPDLSGPYNEQFF. In nucleotides, the CDR3 is TGTGCCAGCTCACCACCTGACCTTAGCGGTCCCTACAATGAGCAGTTCTTC.

The chain has TRBV5-6 and TRBJ1-5; D not certain. The germline V gene has CDR1 SGHDT and CDR2 YYEEEE. This CDR3 has 14 amino acids. Deletions cut 0 bases from V and 9 bases from J, with 13 bases between. CDR3 region: CASSLAGDLGPQHF. For the CDR3, the DNA is TGTGCCAGCAGCTTGGCCGGGGATCTCGGGCCCCAGCATTTT.

This chain joins TRBV6-5 and TRBJ1-1, with 9 bases lining up with TRBD1. The ends lost 6 bases at V and 7 bases at J; junction bases unmatched: 12. The CDR3 covers 15 residues. The V gene's germline CDR1 is MNHEY and CDR2 SVGAGI. The CDR3 here is CASSRVGQGLFEAFF. DNA for the CDR3: TGTGCCAGCAGCAGAGTGGGACAGGGTTTATTTGAAGCTTTCTTT.

The genes are TRBV6-2 or TRBV6-3 and TRBJ1-2; D call uncertain. Trimming took off 6 bases at V and 4 bases at J, with 12 bases between the two ends. There are 13 residues in the CDR3. Germline CDR1 MNHEY, CDR2 SVGEGT. The CDR3 DNA reads TGTGCCAGCAGCCGTCCATCTACCTATGGCTACACCTTC. Residues: CASSRPSTYGYTF.

This chain uses TRBV2 with TRBJ1-2, with 9 bases lining up with TRBD1. CDR1 and CDR2 from the germline V gene are SNHLY and FYNNEI. J was trimmed by 6 bases and V by 2 bases; bases with no gene match: 7. The CDR3 has 15 residues. CDR3 nucleotide sequence: TGTGCCAGCAGTGAAAGGACAGGGGATCCGAATGGCTACACCTTC. This encodes CASSERTGDPNGYTF.

This chain uses TRBV4-3 with TRBJ1-1; no firm D call. The CDR3 is 16 residues long. Trimming removed 1 base from V and 3 bases from J, with 15 bases in between. Germline V gene sequence: CDR1 LGHNA, CDR2 YSLEER. CDR3: CASSQGRSLSDTEAFF. CDR3 nucleotides: TGCGCCAGCAGCCAAGGACGGAGCCTTTCCGACACTGAAGCTTTCTTT.

The rearrangement uses TRBV5-6 and TRBJ1-4, with 7 bases lining up with TRBD1. The length of the CDR3 is 15 residues. The V gene end was trimmed by 0 bases and the J gene end by 8 bases; junction bases not matched to a gene: 7. Germline CDR1 is SGHDT and CDR2 is YYEEEE. The DNA of the CDR3 is TGTGCCAGCAGCTTGGCTGCGAGCAGGGGGGAAAAACTGTTTTTT. Protein product: CASSLAASRGEKLFF.

This clone was picked up one time. The J gene is TRBJ2-2, the V gene TRBV19; D unresolved. Trimming took 5 bases from V and 6 from J, leaving 7 bases between them. This CDR3 contains 12 residues. Germline-derived CDR1 and CDR2 are LNHDA and SQIVND (reference sequence). CDR3 DNA: TGTGCCAGTAGTCCTCCCCCCGGGGAGCTGTTTTTT. Translating it yields CASSPPPGELFF.